Listed below are T cell receptor beta chains from one sample, sequenced in a study of shared clonotypes between healthy human individuals. Data came from immunoSEQ multiplex PCR; TCRdb stores just in-frame clones and leaves some out. This repertoire shows about 380,000 clones, roughly 96% found once; its top ten account for 0.25% to 0.35%. Sequencing was carried out using memory CD8+ T cells sorted from blood. These receptors were taken from a man aged 30-40 years in good health. Each CDR3 is given with its conserved first and last residue. A D gene is named only where the DNA matches it firmly. Clone size is stated in some rows and not others, as once, few, many or a class when expanded.

V gene	J gene	D gene	clone size	CDR3 protein	CDR3 DNA
TRBV19	TRBJ2-7	TRBD1	-	CASRDRDFQEQYF	TGTGCCAGTAGGGACAGGGACTTTCAGGAGCAGTACTTC
TRBV20-1	TRBJ2-1	-	-	CSVPLAAEQFF	TGCAGTGTTCCTCTAGCCGCCGAGCAGTTCTTC
TRBV25-1	TRBJ1-2	-	-	CASSDYGYTF	TGTGCCAGCAGTGACTATGGCTACACCTTC
TRBV19	TRBJ1-5	-	-	CASSNPGSGNQPQHF	TGTGCCAGTAGTAACCCAGGGTCAGGAAATCAGCCCCAGCATTTT
TRBV11-2	TRBJ2-5	-	-	CASSLEASRETQYF	TGTGCCAGCAGCTTAGAGGCTAGTAGGGAGACCCAGTACTTC
TRBV12-5	TRBJ2-1	TRBD2	-	CASGLERLADEQFF	TGTGCTAGTGGTTTGGAACGGCTAGCGGACGAGCAGTTCTTC
TRBV5-1	TRBJ2-2	-	-	CASRYTGELFF	TGCGCCAGCAGATACACCGGGGAGCTGTTTTTT
TRBV4-2	TRBJ2-7	-	-	CASSQDLSYEQYF	TGTGCCAGCAGCCAAGATCTCTCCTACGAGCAGTACTTC
TRBV28	TRBJ1-5	TRBD1	-	CASSSSGTGDQPQHF	TGTGCCAGCAGTTCATCCGGGACAGGGGATCAGCCCCAGCATTTT
TRBV2	TRBJ2-2	TRBD2	-	CASMESSGSGTGELFF	TGTGCCAGCATGGAATCTAGCGGGAGTGGCACCGGGGAGCTGTTTTTT
TRBV9	TRBJ2-7	TRBD2	once	CASSVATGEGYEQYF	TGTGCCAGCAGCGTAGCTACGGGGGAGGGCTACGAGCAGTACTTC
TRBV15	TRBJ2-5	TRBD1	-	CATRRGQETQYF	TGTGCCACCAGGAGGGGACAGGAGACCCAGTACTTC
TRBV10-3	TRBJ1-3	-	-	CAIGSGNTIYF	TGTGCCATTGGCTCTGGAAACACCATATATTTT
TRBV28	TRBJ1-5	TRBD1	-	CASLGEGAVQPQHF	TGTGCCAGCCTAGGAGAGGGGGCGGTTCAGCCCCAGCATTTT
TRBV5-5	TRBJ2-2	-	-	CASRGDLTGELFF	TGTGCCAGCAGGGGGGACTTGACCGGGGAGCTGTTTTTT
TRBV11-3	TRBJ2-1	TRBD1	-	CASSLDRDSSYNEQFF	TGTGCCAGCAGCTTAGATCGGGACAGCTCCTACAATGAGCAGTTCTTC
TRBV6-6	TRBJ2-3	-	-	CASSLAAPMPTDTQYF	TGTGCCAGCAGTTTAGCGGCACCTATGCCCACAGATACGCAGTATTTT
TRBV7-2	TRBJ2-3	TRBD2	-	CASSLVPTSPTSTDTQYF	TGTGCCAGCAGCTTAGTCCCGACTAGCCCGACTAGCACAGATACGCAGTATTTT
TRBV10-3	TRBJ2-3	TRBD2	-	CATATSGSSDTQYF	TGTGCCACCGCGACTAGCGGGAGTTCAGATACGCAGTATTTT
TRBV7-9	TRBJ1-2	-	-	CASSYGNGYTF	TGTGCCAGCAGCTATGGTAATGGCTACACCTTC
TRBV5-1	TRBJ2-4	-	-	CASSLDPGAKNIQYF	TGCGCCAGCAGCTTGGATCCTGGGGCCAAAAACATTCAGTACTTC
TRBV29-1	TRBJ2-5	-	-	CSGAWGPQETQYF	TGCAGCGGGGCGTGGGGGCCCCAAGAGACCCAGTACTTC
TRBV14	TRBJ2-5	-	-	CASSQVTQETQYF	TGTGCCAGCAGCCAAGTCACTCAAGAGACCCAGTACTTC
TRBV6-1	TRBJ1-2	-	-	CASSFNGYGYTF	TGTGCCAGCAGTTTTAACGGCTATGGCTACACCTTC
TRBV6-5	TRBJ2-6	-	-	CASRYSSGANVLTF	TGTGCCAGCAGGTATTCCTCTGGGGCCAACGTCCTGACTTTC
TRBV5-1	TRBJ1-1	TRBD1	-	CASSWDSLNTEAFF	TGCGCCAGCAGCTGGGACAGCTTGAACACTGAAGCTTTCTTT
TRBV29-1	TRBJ2-7	TRBD1	-	CSVSTGSDEQYF	TGCAGCGTTTCGACAGGGAGCGACGAGCAGTACTTC
TRBV29-1	TRBJ2-7	-	once	CSVVPAHGGTYEQYF	TGCAGCGTTGTCCCAGCTCACGGTGGTACCTACGAGCAGTACTTC
TRBV6-5	TRBJ2-1	TRBD2	-	CASSWGGTSYNEQFF	TGTGCCAGCAGTTGGGGTGGGACTAGCTACAATGAGCAGTTCTTC
TRBV7-9	TRBJ2-7	TRBD1	-	CASSLVTGKQYF	TGTGCCAGCAGCTTAGTGACAGGGAAGCAGTACTTC
TRBV20-1	TRBJ2-3	-	-	CSDRSTDTQYF	TGCAGTGATCGGTCCACAGATACGCAGTATTTT
TRBV28	TRBJ1-2	-	-	CASSFAGVDGYTF	TGTGCCAGCAGTTTTGCCGGGGTGGATGGCTACACCTTC
TRBV7-8	TRBJ2-7	-	-	CASSFRLMTYEQYF	TGTGCCAGCAGCTTCCGACTGATGACCTACGAGCAGTACTTC
TRBV28	TRBJ1-2	TRBD1	-	CASSLGDRDYGYTF	TGTGCCAGCAGTTTGGGGGACAGGGACTATGGCTACACCTTC
TRBV7-9	TRBJ2-4	-	-	CASSLELQRGVAKNIQYF	TGTGCCAGCAGCTTAGAGCTACAGAGGGGTGTAGCCAAAAACATTCAGTACTTC
TRBV29-1	TRBJ2-1	-	-	CSVDGQSSYNEQFF	TGCAGCGTTGATGGGCAGAGCTCCTACAATGAGCAGTTCTTC
TRBV6-1	TRBJ1-4	-	once	CASSGRTADNEKLFF	TGTGCCAGCAGTGGACGGACAGCTGACAATGAAAAACTGTTTTTT
TRBV4-1	TRBJ1-2	TRBD1	once	CASSQGAGGYGYTF	TGCGCCAGCAGCCAAGGGGCAGGGGGCTATGGCTACACCTTC
TRBV30	TRBJ1-4	TRBD1	-	CAWIQPAATGGGLNEKLFF	TGTGCCTGGATTCAGCCCGCCGCGACAGGGGGCGGTTTGAATGAAAAACTGTTTTTT
TRBV2	TRBJ2-7	TRBD2	-	CASSEVQSGRSFYEQYF	TGTGCCAGCAGTGAAGTCCAAAGCGGGAGATCGTTCTACGAGCAGTACTTC
TRBV7-9	TRBJ2-5	TRBD2	-	CASSLAGTSGRVKETQYF	TGTGCCAGCAGCCTGGCCGGGACTAGCGGGAGGGTTAAAGAGACCCAGTACTTC
TRBV27	TRBJ2-7	-	-	CASSLWATAPYEQYF	TGTGCCAGCAGTTTATGGGCGACAGCCCCCTACGAGCAGTACTTC
TRBV5-1	TRBJ2-7	-	-	CASELNPGSSYEQYF	TGCGCCAGCGAACTGAACCCAGGGAGCTCCTACGAGCAGTACTTC
TRBV6-5	TRBJ1-5	-	-	CASSYSGRNQPQHF	TGTGCCAGCAGTTACAGCGGCCGCAATCAGCCCCAGCATTTT
TRBV7-8	TRBJ2-3	-	-	CASSLRRGDTDTQYF	TGTGCCAGCAGCTTAAGGCGGGGCGACACAGATACGCAGTATTTT
TRBV10-3	TRBJ2-3	-	-	CAISESGLMADTQYF	TGTGCCATCAGTGAGTCGGGATTGATGGCAGATACGCAGTATTTT
TRBV5-1	TRBJ2-5	TRBD1	-	CASSGGQQETQYF	TGCGCCAGCAGCGGGGGACAGCAAGAGACCCAGTACTTC
TRBV6-5	TRBJ2-7	-	once	CASSYGLSYEQYF	TGTGCCAGCAGTTACGGACTCTCCTACGAGCAGTACTTC
TRBV2	TRBJ2-7	-	-	CASSEGLGVYEQYF	TGTGCCAGCAGTGAAGGTCTGGGCGTCTACGAGCAGTACTTC
TRBV18	TRBJ2-2	-	-	CASSLIKAGELFF	TGTGCCAGCTCCCTGATTAAAGCCGGGGAGCTGTTTTTT